The rows below give T cell receptor beta chains drawn from one sample of a study of blood T cell repertoires in COVID-19. Profiling relied on immunoSEQ multiplex PCR, and the TCRdb table lists in-frame clones only, not all of them. The table shows approximately 220,000 clones, with over 75% occurring only once. The specimen sequenced was PBMCs or T cells enriched from blood (not recorded which). The receptors originated from a woman in her thirties or forties with acute COVID-19. Each CDR3 is given with its conserved first and last residue.

V gene	J gene	CDR3 protein
TRBV30	TRBJ1-1	CAGGGGTMNTEAFF
TRBV11-2	TRBJ1-4	CASSLRSGDIELFF
TRBV5-1	TRBJ1-2	CASSLSSGDGYTF
TRBV9	TRBJ1-1	CASSVVGAAEAFF
TRBV4-2	TRBJ2-1	CASSHDKLAGVGNEQFF
TRBV9	TRBJ1-1	CASSSPGLGNTEAFF
TRBV27	TRBJ2-3	CASSLKAGVGTQYF
TRBV19	TRBJ2-4	CASSRSSGAPKNIQYF
TRBV29-1	TRBJ2-7	CSVWLAEPYEQYF
TRBV5-1	TRBJ2-3	CASRSPGQGANTQYF
TRBV7-2	TRBJ1-2	CASSENRVQHGYTF
TRBV7-9	TRBJ1-2	CASSFPGQAYGYTF
TRBV28	TRBJ2-7	CASSSSGTAFYEQYF
TRBV9	TRBJ2-1	CASSVARTSGGADNEQFF
TRBV7-9	TRBJ2-5	CASSFEGGRQRQETQYF
TRBV4-1	TRBJ2-1	CASSQVYRGRSYNEQFF
TRBV19	TRBJ1-2	CASTSPGQGAGRDYGYTF
TRBV11-2	TRBJ1-1	CASSLAPGQGNTEAFF
TRBV30	TRBJ2-7	CAWSVRGGAPNEQYF
TRBV6-5	TRBJ2-3	CASKMRVTSTDTQYF
TRBV10-3	TRBJ1-2	CAISEVQGASGYTF
TRBV6-5	TRBJ2-5	CASSYLDRGETQYF
TRBV29-1	TRBJ2-1	CSVVRGGGYNEQFF
TRBV7-3	TRBJ2-7	CASSSTYAGEQYF
TRBV18	TRBJ2-7	CASSSVTYEQYF
TRBV6-5	TRBJ1-1	CASSYSRGGNTEAFF
TRBV27	TRBJ2-7	CATWTTHPTYEQYF
TRBV18	TRBJ2-1	CASSPGRFDNEQFF
TRBV19	TRBJ1-1	CASSTTGNTEAFF
TRBV6-5	TRBJ1-3	CASRLSAGNTIYF
TRBV14	TRBJ1-6	CASSLSTGKNSPLHF
TRBV10-3	TRBJ1-2	CAISEARSFYGYTF
TRBV29-1	TRBJ2-7	CSVAGTGVREQYF
TRBV6-6	TRBJ1-6	CASSPLSGSSYNSPLHF
TRBV7-2	TRBJ1-6	CASSLDQGYNSPLHF
TRBV7-3	TRBJ2-2	CASSLGDREAGELFF
TRBV6-1	TRBJ1-6	CASSDQGGAHSPLHF
TRBV9	TRBJ2-2	CASSVGPASHTGELFF
TRBV4-3	TRBJ1-2	CASSARWQSYGYTF
TRBV12-3/TRBV12-4	TRBJ1-1	CASSYVGQKAFF
TRBV2	TRBJ2-7	CASSNSGGPFEQYF
TRBV7-2	TRBJ1-6	CASSLYRDGSPLHF
TRBV10-2	TRBJ1-3	CASRGGEAGNTIYF